This TCR beta chain was retrieved from a study of T-cell memory formation after mild COVID-19. Study results and limitations: Pre-infection memory harbored some responding clones, suggesting cross-reactive memory joined. Clones that shrank (day 15 to 85) were balanced CD4/CD8, whereas later expanders leaned CD4+. Clones that contracted clustered mainly in CM and EM if CD4+ and in EMRA if CD8+.

TCRdb used MiXCR to reprocess the 5' RACE reads, holding one entry per CDR3 protein. Of fewer than 350,000 distinct CDR3 sequences in the sample, 15% were seen once. The germline V gene has CDR1 SGHDN and CDR2 FVKESK. CDR3 size: 16 residues. V was trimmed by 0 bases and J by 2 bases, leaving 12 bases between them. Concerning this clonotype: Its antigen is unidentified.

The sequencing sample was made of PBMCs or a T cell subset sorted from them (not recorded which). The receptor's source is a man aged 18 to 30 who had mild COVID-19 (a few samples of this study predate the infection). Cell type and time point are not known. V gene TRBV14 combines with J gene TRBJ2-3; D may be TRBD1 (5 bases). The DNA of the CDR3 is TGTGCCAGCAGCCAAGATTTGGGGCGGTACACAGATACGCAGTATTTT. Translating gives CASSQDLGRYTDTQYF. The full variable domain, its missing parts supplied by reference TRBV14 and TRBJ2-3, is EAGVTQFPSHSVIEKGQTVTLRCDPISGHDNLYWYRRVMGKEIKFLLHFVKESKQDESGMPNNRFLAERTGGTYSTLKVQPAELEDSGVYFCASSQDLGRYTDTQYFGPGTRLTVL.